The sequence of this T cell receptor (beta chain) was determined in a study of naive and memory T cell subsets. Overall study findings and caveats: Over 90% of naive TCR sequences appeared only once after error correction, unlike memory subsets.

This clonotype was observed many times. Its cognate antigen is unknown. This CDR3 contains 12 residues. The V gene's germline CDR1 is MGHDK and CDR2 SYGVNS. The germline V and J ends were trimmed by 1 base and 5 bases, with 5 bases remaining between them. The beta constant-region primer was an equimolar mix of two oligonucleotides covering TRBC1 and TRBC2. Nested alpha and beta constant-region primers with the SP2 primer drove four PCR rounds on ligated cDNA. TCRdb fed the UMI-ligation and nested PCR reads into MiXCR, producing one record per CDR3 protein. The sample carries 80,000 to 95,000 distinct CDR3 sequences, around 9% recorded once.

Sequencing input: naive CD8+ T cells from blood. The clonotype comes from a human donor in good health. The chain couples TRBV25-1 to TRBJ2-5; D not resolved. The CDR3 reads CASSELFETQYF. The DNA for the CDR3 is TGTGCCAGCAGTGAATTATTCGAGACCCAGTACTTC.